The clone carrying this T cell receptor beta chain was detected a few times. Its antigen is currently unknown. The data stem from a study of cytomegalovirus exposure and HLA in healthy donors. Study-level findings and limits: From TCR beta sequences, most subjects' HLA-A and HLA-B alleles were reportedly predicted accurately. As a later analysis showed, a missense DCLRE1C variant was linked to trimming of TCR beta V- and J-genes.

From germline, CDR1 is SGDLS and CDR2 YYNGEE. With 0 bases removed from V and 0 bases from J, the gap between germline ends came to 4 bases. The CDR3 runs to 14 residues. A multiplex PCR was run with 60 Vbeta primers and 13 Jbeta primers. In the original processing: About 11 million of the roughly 80 million unique TCR beta chains counted in a later analysis were shared. The repertoire was sequenced with immunoSEQ multiplex PCR; TCRdb's copy has only in-frame clones and lacks some. That table is the source of V, J and clone size, and D and trimming were worked out from the DNA. The sample shows about 140,000 clones, less than 10% of them seen only once.

The TCR was taken from a man aged 45-65 years in good health and CMV-seronegative. Sequencing input: PBMCs. V usage is TRBV9 and J usage is TRBJ1-3; D is unclear. This CDR3 is CASSVGLSGNTIYF. The CDR3 nucleotides read TGTGCCAGCAGCGTAGGGCTCTCTGGAAACACCATATATTTT. Complete variable domain (other parts from reference TRBV9 and TRBJ1-3): DSGVTQTPKHLITATGQRVTLRCSPRSGDLSVYWYQQSLDQGLQFLIQYYNGEERAKGNILERFSAQQFPDLHSELNLSSLELGDSALYFCASSVGLSGNTIYFGEGSWLTVV.